One and the same sample provided the 5 T cell receptor beta chains below, sequenced in a study of radiation and T cells in renal cell carcinoma. Sequenced by immunoSEQ multiplex PCR; TCRdb stores in-frame clones only, minus some. The table shows more than 150,000 clones, with over 80% occurring only once. This sample's time point: blood 2 weeks post-SBRT. As for treatment: 15 Gy SBRT to primary tumor, nephrectomy 4 weeks later. This material consisted of blood, taken from a patient whose treatment included radiotherapy and nephrectomy. These receptors all stem from a woman in her 50s with renal cell carcinoma.

This clone occurred once. J is TRBJ1-6 and V is TRBV11-2; no reliable D call. The germline CDR1 and CDR2 sequences are SGHAT and FQNNGV. Trimming removed 4 bases from V and 7 bases from J, with 5 bases in between. The CDR3 spans 12 residues. CDR3 coding DNA: TGTGCCAGCAGCTGGCTAAATTCACCCCTCCACTTT. Amino acids: CASSWLNSPLHF.

CDR3 sequence: CASSYGIGRAEAFF. The CDR3 region has the DNA TGTGCCAGCAGTTACGGCATCGGTAGAGCTGAAGCTTTCTTT. V and J are TRBV6-6 and TRBJ1-1; D is uncertain. Germline V gene lookup returns CDR1 MNHNY and CDR2 SVGAGI (reference sequence). Trimming took 2 bases from V and 6 from J, leaving 13 bases between them. The CDR3 sequence is 14 residues long.

On this clone: This sample includes further DNA sequences coding for the same CDR3. CDR3 coding DNA: TGTGCCAGCAGTCTAGCGGGGGCTCAAGAGACCCAGTACTTC. Protein: CASSLAGAQETQYF. The rearrangement uses TRBV5-4 and TRBJ2-5; 10 bases are shared with TRBD2. The V gene end was trimmed by 5 bases and the J gene end by 2 bases; junction bases not matched to a gene: 3. Germline lookup yields CDR1 SGHNT and CDR2 YYREEE (reference sequence). This CDR3 comprises 14 residues.

This clone was recorded once. CDR3 sequence: CASSPRDRQETQYF. The CDR3 DNA sequence: TGTGCCAGCAGTCCCCGGGACCGCCAAGAGACCCAGTACTTC. V is TRBV7-3 and J is TRBJ2-5, with D perhaps matching TRBD1 or TRBD2 (5 bases each). V gave up 6 bases and J gave up 1 base, with 12 bases separating them. The germline CDR1 and CDR2 sequences are SGHTA and FQGTGA. CDR3 length equals 14 residues.

This clone has a single count. This rearrangement joins TRBV19 to TRBJ2-3, with TRBD1 matching 7 bases. Germline assignment: CDR1 LNHDA and CDR2 SQIVND (reference sequence). The V gene end was trimmed by 3 bases and the J gene end by 1 base; junction bases not matched to a gene: 1. The CDR3 covers 14 residues. In nucleotides, the CDR3 is TGTGCCAGTAGTATGGGGACAGGCACAGATACGCAGTATTTT. It yields the protein CASSMGTGTDTQYF.